This T cell receptor beta chain was identified in a study of T cells after yellow fever vaccination. The study's findings and limits: Only a minor proportion of clonotypes was detected across both CD4 and CD8 compartments. Repertoires sorted by FACS could include abundant clonotypes that are contaminants from the bulk population.

Template-switching 5'RACE yielded the TCR cDNA; a universal primer site and UMIs were added in the process. TCRdb reanalysed the 5' RACE reads using MiXCR and keeps one entry per CDR3 protein. The table records tens of thousands of distinct CDR3 sequences, about 6.6% of them present only once. In its sample, this clonotype was seen many times. Its antigen is currently unknown. The CDR3 consists of 15 residues. CDR1 SGDLS and CDR2 YYNGEE come from the germline V gene. V was pared by 1 base and J by 8 bases, with 16 bases between. V usage is TRBV9 and J usage is TRBJ2-1; tentatively, D is TRBD1 (5 bases). This clonotype was obtained from a man between 18 and 29 years old who received the YFV17D yellow fever vaccine. The material was CD8+ T cells sorted from PBMCs, obtained on the day of the first yellow fever vaccination. The CDR3 coding sequence is TGTGCCAGCAGCGTAAGGGGTTTCTTTATGGATGAGCAGTTCTTC. Protein: CASSVRGFFMDEQFF.